The sequence of this T cell receptor (beta chain) was determined in a study of T cell responses to AZD1222 COVID-19 vaccine. Notes on the study in general: Two doses of AZD1222 preceded a rise in Spike-specific TCR breadth and depth. Samples come after the peak T cell response, not at day 14. The sample set comprised mostly white British donors with more females, and clonal diversity was possibly underestimated.

Second-dose recipients at about 4 or about 12 weeks were treated as one pooled group. TCRdb keeps only in-frame clones here, not all; method: immunoSEQ multiplex PCR. The sample holds 150,000 to 200,000 clones, about 90% seen once. This clone was observed once. The antigen is unknown. The germline gives CDR1 LNHDA, CDR2 SQIVND (reference sequence). Trimming removed 6 bases at V and 0 bases at J, with 11 bases between. This CDR3 is 14 amino acids long. Sequenced here: peripheral blood, sampled 28 days after the second AZD1222 dose. The gene calls are TRBV19 and TRBJ1-2; no definite D call. The sequence derives from an adult who received the AZD1222 COVID-19 vaccine. The CDR3 DNA follows: TGTGCCAGTAGCAGCGTTCTAGCTAACTATGGCTACACCTTC. Its translation: CASSSVLANYGYTF.